This T cell receptor (beta chain) is drawn from a study of PD-1 blockade in mismatch repair-deficient tumors. Repertoires were generated with immunoSEQ multiplex PCR, while TCRdb's copy carries only in-frame clones and drops some. This table holds tens of thousands of clones, approximately 80% found once. This CDR3 spans 14 amino acids. Trimming shortened V by 7 bases and J by 0 bases, and 11 bases separated the two germline ends. Germline-derived CDR1 and CDR2 are SGHRS and YFSETQ. TCR sequencing covered a few patients who responded to pembrolizumab. The receptor was isolated from an adult with mismatch repair-deficient cancer. The chain couples TRBV5-1 to TRBJ2-1; tentatively, D is TRBD1 or TRBD2 (5 bases each). The sample consisted of peripheral blood, taken 44 weeks after starting pembrolizumab. The CDR3 nucleotides read TGCGCCAGCGGGACGGACGCCTCCTACAATGAGCAGTTCTTC. It translates to CASGTDASYNEQFF.